Presented here are 21 T cell receptor beta chains from one specimen sequenced in a study of T cells after yellow fever vaccination (dated by TCRdb to 2018 to 2020). Explained via the paper, the treatment or condition label denotes: live attenuated yellow fever vaccine strain. Preparation of the library involved 5' RACE. Sequencing took place on an Illumina HiSeq 2500. TCRdb passed the public sequencing reads through fastp at Q25 and MiXCR, retaining productive beta sequences. Merged by CDR3 protein, the rows form single entries marked with the most common genes and DNA. The sample data list about 360,000 distinct CDR3 sequences, and about 6.2% of these were observed just once. The ten largest clones add up to about 15% of the sample. Sequencing was performed on PBMCs, taken 5 days after the yellow fever booster vaccination. All receptors come from a man aged 25 to 40 who received the YFV17D yellow fever vaccine.

This clonotype was observed a handful of times. V is TRBV20-1 and J is TRBJ2-5; 8 bases match TRBD1. The CDR3 spans 14 residues. The V gene end was trimmed by 1 base and the J gene end by 3 bases; junction bases not matched to a gene: 4. Germline CDR1 and CDR2: DFQATT and SNEGSKA (reference sequence). In DNA, the CDR3 is TGCAGTGCTAGAGCCGGGACAGGCAAAGAGACCCAGTACTTC. Its protein product is CSARAGTGKETQYF.

The J gene is TRBJ2-3, the V gene TRBV7-6; 11 bases fit TRBD2. Germline V gene lookup returns CDR1 SGHVS and CDR2 FNYEAQ. The CDR3 is 18 amino acids. Trimming removed 0 bases from V and 0 bases from J; junction bases left unmatched: 5. This CDR3 is CASSLAFTSGGSTDTQYF. The CDR3 DNA reads TGTGCCAGCAGCTTAGCGTTTACTAGCGGGGGAAGCACAGATACGCAGTATTTT.

This clonotype has more than one count but fewer than ten. This chain joins TRBV6-1 and TRBJ2-7, with 9 bases aligning to TRBD1. There are 14 residues in the CDR3. CDR1 is MNHNS and CDR2 is SASEGT in the germline V gene. With V trimmed by 5 bases and J by 4 bases, 6 bases remained unmatched. The CDR3 region has the DNA TGTGCCAGCAGTAAGGGACAGGGTCAATACGAGCAGTACTTC. Amino acid sequence: CASSKGQGQYEQYF.

The chain has TRBV27 and TRBJ2-1; 11 nucleotides line up with TRBD2. In germline, CDR1 is MNHEY, CDR2 SMNVEV (reference sequence). The length of the CDR3 is 17 residues. After removal of 6 bases from V and 6 bases from J, the junction contained 13 bases not matched to a gene. The CDR3 DNA reads as TGTGCCAGCAGACCGGGACAGGGCCTAGCGGGAGGCAATGAGCAGTTCTTC. Protein: CASRPGQGLAGGNEQFF.

The CDR3 protein is CSVEAGNPSTDTQYF. In DNA form, the CDR3 reads TGCAGCGTTGAGGCGGGAAACCCCAGCACAGATACGCAGTATTTT. The rearrangement uses TRBV29-1 and TRBJ2-3; weak D call: TRBD2 (6 bases). Germline loops: CDR1 SQVTM, CDR2 ANQGSEA. The V and J ends lost 3 bases and 0 bases respectively, with 13 bases between them. The CDR3 spans 15 residues.

This clonotype occurred a few times. Germline is not matched at one junction end, which may reflect a read error. The CDR3 sequence is CSVADAGANTGELFF. CDR3 coding DNA: TGCAGCGTTGCGGATGCGGGAGCGAATACCGGGGAGCTGTTTTTT. The V gene is TRBV29-1, the J gene TRBJ2-2, with 7 bases fitting TRBD2. The CDR3 is made up of 15 amino acids. The V gene's germline CDR1 is SQVTM and CDR2 ANQGSEA.

V is TRBV5-1 and J is TRBJ2-5; 7 bases line up with TRBD2. The junction had 10 bases not matched to a gene; V was cut back by 3 bases and J by 2 bases. The germline V gene has CDR1 SGHRS and CDR2 YFSETQ. The CDR3 is 16 amino acids. The CDR3 region is CASSSGGLTVQETQYF. CDR3 DNA: TGCGCCAGCAGCTCGGGGGGACTGACAGTACAAGAGACCCAGTACTTC.

There are a few counts of this clonotype. The chain couples TRBV7-2 to TRBJ2-1, with TRBD2 identical over 12 bases. The CDR3 is made up of 17 amino acids. Germline CDR1 is SGHTA and CDR2 is FQGNSA. Unmatched junction bases numbered 7, after V lost 4 bases and J lost 3 bases. CDR3 sequence (DNA): TGTGCCAGCAGCTCCCTAGCGGGGGGGGCGTACTACAATGAGCAGTTCTTC. Protein: CASSSLAGGAYYNEQFF.

The sample holds many counts of this clonotype. The rearrangement links TRBV4-3 to TRBJ1-2; no clear D. The CDR3 has 14 amino acids. Trimming left V 0 bases short and J 4 bases short, with 9 bases between. Looked up from germline, CDR1 is LGHNA and CDR2 is YSLEER. CDR3 bases: TGCGCCAGCAGCCAAGATCGTCATTTCTATGGCTACACCTTC. This translates into CASSQDRHFYGYTF.

This clonotype occurred many times. The chain couples TRBV7-3 to TRBJ2-2; D perhaps matches TRBD1 (5 bases). CDR3 length equals 14 residues. Germline V gene lookup returns CDR1 SGHTA and CDR2 FQGTGA. With 2 bases removed from V and 6 bases from J, the gap between germline ends came to 10 bases. CDR3 sequence reads: CASSLYLGAGELFF. As DNA, the CDR3 is TGTGCCAGCAGCTTATACCTAGGGGCCGGGGAGCTGTTTTTT.

In its sample, this clonotype was seen many times. CDR3 DNA: TGTGCCAGCAGACGGGAGACGGGCACCGGGGAGCTGTTTTTT. This gives the protein CASRRETGTGELFF. V gene TRBV7-2 combines with J gene TRBJ2-2; D possibly corresponds to TRBD2 (6 bases). V lost 6 bases and J lost 4, with 12 bases in between. The germline CDR1 and CDR2 sequences are SGHTA and FQGNSA. The CDR3 runs to 14 residues.

The chain uses TRBV18 and TRBJ1-3, with 9 bases fitting TRBD1. Germline V gives CDR1 KGHSH, CDR2 LQKENI. The CDR3 covers 15 residues. The trim removed 4 bases at V and 4 bases at J, leaving 5 bases unmatched. CDR3 in DNA: TGTGCCAGCTCACAGCGACAGGGGGAAGGAAACACCATATATTTT. Its translation: CASSQRQGEGNTIYF.

This clonotype was recorded many times. The J gene is TRBJ2-5, the V gene TRBV20-1; D gene unclear. V was trimmed by 2 bases and J by 1 base, leaving 8 bases between them. The CDR3 contains 13 residues. CDR1 DFQATT and CDR2 SNEGSKA come from the germline V gene (reference sequence). The CDR3 coding sequence is TGCAGTGCTAGAAGGGCACTCCAAGAGACCCAGTACTTC. This encodes CSARRALQETQYF.

The sample holds many counts of this clonotype. The CDR3 DNA reads TGTGCCAGCAGCAGGGGCAGGAAAGATACGCAGTATTTT. It encodes CASSRGRKDTQYF. The chain is built from TRBV7-2 and TRBJ2-3, with D maybe TRBD1 (5 bases). CDR3 length equals 13 residues. Germline lookup yields CDR1 SGHTA and CDR2 FQGNSA. The V and J ends lost 5 bases and 5 bases respectively, with 11 bases between them.

This chain uses TRBV4-2 with TRBJ2-7; TRBD1 matches 8 bases. This CDR3 has 14 residues. The germline V gene has CDR1 LGHNA and CDR2 YNFKEQ. With V trimmed by 0 bases and J by 6 bases, 4 bases remained unmatched. The CDR3 nucleotides are TGTGCCAGCAGCCAAGACAGGACAGGGCTCGAGCAGTACTTC. The encoded protein is CASSQDRTGLEQYF.

This clonotype turned up a few times. This rearrangement joins TRBV4-2 to TRBJ2-1; 7 bases agree with TRBD2. Losses at the gene ends were 0 bases for V and 5 bases for J; bases not matched to a gene: 4. CDR1 LGHNA and CDR2 YNFKEQ come from the germline V gene. The CDR3 extends over 15 amino acids. The CDR3 loop reads CASSQDWLADNEQFF. CDR3 coding DNA: TGTGCCAGCAGCCAAGACTGGCTAGCGGACAATGAGCAGTTCTTC.

This clonotype occurred many times. The chain carries TRBV4-2 and TRBJ2-2; tentatively, D is TRBD2 (5 bases). V was pared by 3 bases and J by 7 bases, with 15 bases between. Germline V gene lookup returns CDR1 LGHNA and CDR2 YNFKEQ. The length of the CDR3 is 15 residues. The CDR3 DNA follows: TGTGCCAGCAGCCAGCCCACGAGGGCGTACGGGGAGCTGTTTTTT. This gives the protein CASSQPTRAYGELFF.

The chain has TRBV4-3 and TRBJ1-1; D might be TRBD1 (5 bases). CDR3 length: 15 residues. The V gene lost 0 bases and the J gene lost 2 bases, with 10 bases spanning the gap. CDR1 is LGHNA and CDR2 is YSLEER in the germline V gene. The CDR3 loop reads CASSQDSWGNTEAFF. The CDR3 DNA follows: TGCGCCAGCAGCCAAGATTCATGGGGCAACACTGAAGCTTTCTTT.

This rearrangement joins TRBV11-1 to TRBJ2-1; no clear D gene. Trimming pared 8 bases from V and 10 bases from J, leaving 9 bases between. Per the germline V gene, CDR1 is SGHAT and CDR2 is FQDESV (reference sequence). The CDR3 has 10 amino acids. CDR3 sequence (DNA): TGTGCCAGCGGGTTAGAGGAGCAGTTCTTC. It is translated as CASGLEEQFF.

This clonotype has more than one count but fewer than ten. The chain carries TRBV24-1 and TRBJ2-1; 12 bases agree with TRBD2. Germline-derived CDR1 and CDR2 are KGHDR and SFDVKD. This CDR3 comprises 16 residues. V trimming: 3 bases; J trimming: 5 bases; junction bases outside the gene matches: 4. The CDR3 nucleotides read TGTGCCACCAGTGATAAGACTAGCGGGAGCAACAATGAGCAGTTCTTC. Translating gives CATSDKTSGSNNEQFF.

The chain combines TRBV5-4 with TRBJ2-2; unclear D gene. Deletions cut 3 bases from V and 3 bases from J, with 15 bases between. Germline V CDR1 and CDR2: SGHNT, YYREEE (reference sequence). The CDR3 loop spans 16 amino acids. Written as DNA, the CDR3 is TGTGCCAGCAGCTCCCAAGATGATCACTACACCGGGGAGCTGTTTTTT. It specifies CASSSQDDHYTGELFF.